This TCR beta chain was observed in a study of vaccination and CD4 T cells after COVID-19. On the study more broadly: Stimulation of the cells used overlapping spike peptide pools from SARS-CoV-2 and from the common cold coronaviruses HCoV-NL63, HCoV-OC43 and HCoV-229E. Treatment of control cultures consisted of a CEFX pool, an HIV-1 Nef pool, or no peptide.

Documented treatment: roughly 10-day PBMC culture with coronavirus spike peptide pools or control peptides (ViraFEST assay). The unexposed donor gave CD4+ T cells before the COVID-19 pandemic (2011-2018). In the ViraFEST assay, peptide-pool expansion preceded TCR sequencing of expanded clonotypes. Every well contained around 2 million PBMCs, which were grown with around 9.8 IU/ml IL-2 and around 9.5 ug/ml peptide pools. As concerns this clonotype: Its antigen is undetermined.

The assay that was used to sequence DNA from cultured CD4+ T cells was the Oncomine TCR Beta short-read assay. Extraction of genomic DNA was performed on cultured CD4+ T cells. TCRdb reprocessed the PCR reads with MiXCR, giving one entry per CDR3 protein. Of some 8,000 distinct CDR3 sequences listed, roughly 30% are singletons. V was cut by 1 base and J by 5 bases, with 8 bases left in between. Germline V lookup: CDR1 GTSNPN, CDR2 SVGIG (reference sequence). The CDR3 runs 12 residues. This TCR derives from a human donor in good health. V is TRBV30 and J is TRBJ2-5, with D perhaps TRBD1 or TRBD2 (5 bases each). The sequenced sample consisted of CD4+ T cells from blood, cultured in vitro. CDR3 in amino acids: CAWSGDPETQYF. CDR3 DNA: TGTGCCTGGAGTGGGGACCCCGAGACCCAGTACTTC.